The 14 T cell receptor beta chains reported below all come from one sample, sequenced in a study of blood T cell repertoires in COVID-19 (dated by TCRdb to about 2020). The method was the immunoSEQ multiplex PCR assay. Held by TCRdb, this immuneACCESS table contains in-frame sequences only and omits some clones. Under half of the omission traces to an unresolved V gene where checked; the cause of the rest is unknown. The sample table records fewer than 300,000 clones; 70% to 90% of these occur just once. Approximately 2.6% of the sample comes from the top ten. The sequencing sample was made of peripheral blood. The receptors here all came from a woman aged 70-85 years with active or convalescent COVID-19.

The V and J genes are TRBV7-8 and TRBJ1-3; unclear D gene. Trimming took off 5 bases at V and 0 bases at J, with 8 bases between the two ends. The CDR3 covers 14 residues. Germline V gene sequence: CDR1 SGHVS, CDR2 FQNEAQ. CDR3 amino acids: CASSTDTSGNTIYF. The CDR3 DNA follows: TGTGCCAGCAGCACAGACACCTCTGGAAACACCATATATTTT.

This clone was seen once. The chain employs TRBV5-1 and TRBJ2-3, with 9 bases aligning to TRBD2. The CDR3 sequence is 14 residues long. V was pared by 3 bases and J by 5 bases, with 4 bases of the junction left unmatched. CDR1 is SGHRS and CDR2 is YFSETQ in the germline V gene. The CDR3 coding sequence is TGCGCCAGCAGCTCAAGCGGGGGGATAGATACGCAGTATTTT. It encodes CASSSSGGIDTQYF.

In nucleotides, the CDR3 is TGTGCCAGCAGCCAACCCGGGACAAACACTGAAGCTTTCTTT. It is translated as CASSQPGTNTEAFF. The genes are TRBV3-1 (or the pseudogene TRBV3-2) and TRBJ1-1; the D gene is possibly TRBD1 (6 bases). CDR3 length equals 14 residues. V lost 2 bases to trimming and J lost 2 bases, with 9 bases between them. Germline CDR1 and CDR2: LGHDT and YNNKEL (reference sequence).

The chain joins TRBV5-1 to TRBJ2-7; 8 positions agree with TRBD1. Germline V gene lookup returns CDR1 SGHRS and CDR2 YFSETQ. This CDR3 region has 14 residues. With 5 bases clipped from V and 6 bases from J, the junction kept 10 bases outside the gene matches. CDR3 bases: TGCGCCAGCAGTCTTGGACAGGGTGGAGGCGAGCAGTACTTC. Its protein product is CASSLGQGGGEQYF.

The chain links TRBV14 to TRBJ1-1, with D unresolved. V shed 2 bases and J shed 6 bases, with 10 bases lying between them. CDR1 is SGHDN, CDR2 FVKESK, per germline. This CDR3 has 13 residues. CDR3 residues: CASSQREFSEAFF. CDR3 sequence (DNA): TGTGCCAGCAGCCAAAGGGAGTTCTCTGAAGCTTTCTTT.

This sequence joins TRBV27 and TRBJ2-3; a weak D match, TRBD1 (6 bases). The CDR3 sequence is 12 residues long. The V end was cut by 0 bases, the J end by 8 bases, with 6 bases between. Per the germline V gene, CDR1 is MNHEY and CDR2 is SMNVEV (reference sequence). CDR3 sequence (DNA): TGTGCCAGCAGTTTATCAGGGGGTACGCAGTATTTT. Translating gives CASSLSGGTQYF.

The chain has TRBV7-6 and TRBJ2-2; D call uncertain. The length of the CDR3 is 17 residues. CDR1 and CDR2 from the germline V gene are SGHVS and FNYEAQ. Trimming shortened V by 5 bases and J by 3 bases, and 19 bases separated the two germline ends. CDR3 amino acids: CASSPSPAKTDTGELFF. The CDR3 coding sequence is TGTGCCAGCAGCCCTAGTCCGGCCAAGACTGACACCGGGGAGCTGTTTTTT.

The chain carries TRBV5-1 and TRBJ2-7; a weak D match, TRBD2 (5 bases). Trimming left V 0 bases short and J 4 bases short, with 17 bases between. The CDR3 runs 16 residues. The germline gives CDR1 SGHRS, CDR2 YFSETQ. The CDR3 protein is CASSLESLLGGYEQYF. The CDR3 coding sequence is TGCGCCAGCAGCTTGGAGAGTTTGCTAGGCGGGTACGAGCAGTACTTC.

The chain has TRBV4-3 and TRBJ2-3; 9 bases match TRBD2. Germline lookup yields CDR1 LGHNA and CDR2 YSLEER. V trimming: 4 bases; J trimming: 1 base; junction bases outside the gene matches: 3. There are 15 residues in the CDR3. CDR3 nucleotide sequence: TGCGCCAGCAGCCGCCGGACTAGCGGCACAGATACGCAGTATTTT. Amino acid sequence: CASSRRTSGTDTQYF.

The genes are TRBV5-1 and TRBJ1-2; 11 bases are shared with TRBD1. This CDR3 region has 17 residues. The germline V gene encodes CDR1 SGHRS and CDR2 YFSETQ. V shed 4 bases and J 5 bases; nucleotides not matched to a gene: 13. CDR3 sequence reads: CASSDPGQGGSSYGYTF. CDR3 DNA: TGCGCCAGCAGCGACCCGGGACAGGGGGGTTCTTCGTATGGCTACACCTTC.

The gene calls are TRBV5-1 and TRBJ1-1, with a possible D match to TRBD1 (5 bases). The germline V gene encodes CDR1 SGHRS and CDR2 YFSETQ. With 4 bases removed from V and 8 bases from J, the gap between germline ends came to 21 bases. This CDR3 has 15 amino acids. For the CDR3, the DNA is TGCGCCAGCAGCCCGCTCTTCGGGGGGTCTCCCGAAGCTTTCTTT. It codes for CASSPLFGGSPEAFF.

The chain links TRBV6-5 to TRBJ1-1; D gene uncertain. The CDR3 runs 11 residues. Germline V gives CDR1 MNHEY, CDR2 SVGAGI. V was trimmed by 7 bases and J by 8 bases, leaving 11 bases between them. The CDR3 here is CASIRAREAFF. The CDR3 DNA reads TGTGCCAGCATTCGTGCGCGGGAAGCTTTCTTT.

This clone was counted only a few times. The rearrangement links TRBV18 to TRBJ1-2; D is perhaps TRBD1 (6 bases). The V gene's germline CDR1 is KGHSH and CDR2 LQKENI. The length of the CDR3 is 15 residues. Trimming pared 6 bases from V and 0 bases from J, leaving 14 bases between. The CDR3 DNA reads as TGTGCCAGCTCCCCGACAGGCGAGACTAACTATGGCTACACCTTC. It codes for CASSPTGETNYGYTF.

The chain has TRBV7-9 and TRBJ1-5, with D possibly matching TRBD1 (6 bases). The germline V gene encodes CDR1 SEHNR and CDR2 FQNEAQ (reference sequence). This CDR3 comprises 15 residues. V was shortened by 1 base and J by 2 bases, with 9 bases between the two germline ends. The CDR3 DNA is TGTGCCAGCAGCTTAGACCGGACAGGCAATCAGCCCCAGCATTTT. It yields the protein CASSLDRTGNQPQHF.